This section outlines one T cell receptor (beta chain) sequence together with its context. The antigen this receptor binds is unknown. No qualities accompany the bases; no much larger clone lies one base away. The method was the immunoSEQ multiplex PCR assay. Rearranged TCR beta chain sequences were amplified with the hsTCRB Kit following the manufacturer's protocol. TCRB libraries were sequenced on an Illumina MiSeq. The study's own analysis went as follows. Demultiplexing, trimming and gene mapping were performed with the kit vendor's proprietary platform. TCRdb's version of the immuneACCESS table is confined to in-frame rearrangements and falls short of the full clone set. An unresolved V gene accounts for under half of the shortfall where checked; the remainder is of unknown origin. V, J and clone size are taken as reported in that table, and D and trimming were inferred from the DNA itself. This sample gives about 41,000 clones in total; about 79% of them show up just once. The top ten clonotypes cover approximately 6.7% of the sample.

The data were taken from a study of a mutant IDH1 vaccine in newly diagnosed glioma (dated by TCRdb to the early 2020s). In terms of the full investigation: Eight vaccinations were administered to patients in weeks 1, 3, 5, 7, 11, 15, 19 and 23, corresponding to visits V03 through V10. Vaccination was initiated 4-6 weeks after radiotherapy alone, or concurrently with temozolomide cycles in the chemotherapy-containing groups. The roughly 30 treated patients were approximately 60% male and roughly 38% female, with a mean age of approximately 40 years. Prior to enrollment, patients had been given standard therapy consisting of radiotherapy alone, temozolomide alone, or radiochemotherapy with temozolomide, with the combination given to most patients. Peripheral blood was collected at six visits: V03 (baseline), V05, V07, V10, V12 and V13. Longitudinal TCRB deep sequencing was performed for 25 to 30 treated patients wherever samples were available for exploratory analyses.

The sample's time point, from its label and the paper: week 23, last vaccination. Each vaccine dose, consisting of 300 ug of a 20-mer mutant IDH1 peptide in Montanide, was administered subcutaneously with topical imiquimod. Newly diagnosed WHO grade 3 or 4 IDH1-mutant astrocytomas showing loss of nuclear ATRX were present in the donors. The samples were drawn from NOA16, a multicentre, single-arm, open-label phase I trial in Germany that tested a mutant IDH1 peptide vaccine in humans for the first time. Genomic DNA for TCRB sequencing was extracted from EDTA blood using the DNeasy Blood and Tissue Kit. Overall study results and their limits: According to the authors, sample limitations meant that analyses of patient blood samples could not be reproduced. Immune responses induced by the vaccine were seen in more than 85% of patients across multiple MHC alleles. Selection of PBMC samples for TCRB deep sequencing was based on availability. Pseudoprogression appeared unrelated to alterations in the top peripheral T cell clonotypes detected by TCRB sequencing.

This clonotype originated in a woman between 40 and 50 years old with glioma. Some clones in this sample may be carry-over from other donors' samples. Sequencing was performed on PBMCs, taken from a glioma patient whose treatment included an IDH1 peptide vaccine.

The DNA sequence reads TGTGCCAGCAGCCCGGACCCCGCAACTGAAGCTTTCTTT. Translated, it gives CASSPDPATEAFF. The chain uses TRBV7-9 and TRBJ1-1; the D gene cannot be named for sure. The CDR3 starts with the cysteine, ends with the phenylalanine, and has 13 residues. The DNA shown is the 39-base CDR3, in frame from base 1. The germline V gene (reference sequence) gives CDR1 as SEHNR and CDR2 as FQNEAQ. V is clipped by 5 bases and J by 5 bases, and the sequence between their germline boundaries is 12 bases long.